This T cell receptor beta chain was sequenced for a study of beta chain features in type 1 diabetes. V lost 8 bases and J lost 4; bases outside the gene matches: 5. From germline, CDR1 is MNHNS and CDR2 SASEGT. This CDR3 region has 14 residues. This clone was detected only a few times. The whole isolated RNA underwent reverse transcription, so sequencing captured expressed TCRB transcripts. Profiled with immunoSEQ multiplex PCR; TCRdb holds only in-frame clones, not every one. The data hold about 400,000 clones, with roughly 12% observed a single time. The sequencing sample was made of naive CD4+ T cells from blood. V is TRBV6-1 and J is TRBJ2-1; TRBD2 agrees at 10 bases. The origin of this receptor is a young man in good health. Here the CDR3 DNA reads TGTGCCAGCTCTGGACTAGCGGTATACAATGAGCAGTTCTTC. Residues: CASSGLAVYNEQFF.